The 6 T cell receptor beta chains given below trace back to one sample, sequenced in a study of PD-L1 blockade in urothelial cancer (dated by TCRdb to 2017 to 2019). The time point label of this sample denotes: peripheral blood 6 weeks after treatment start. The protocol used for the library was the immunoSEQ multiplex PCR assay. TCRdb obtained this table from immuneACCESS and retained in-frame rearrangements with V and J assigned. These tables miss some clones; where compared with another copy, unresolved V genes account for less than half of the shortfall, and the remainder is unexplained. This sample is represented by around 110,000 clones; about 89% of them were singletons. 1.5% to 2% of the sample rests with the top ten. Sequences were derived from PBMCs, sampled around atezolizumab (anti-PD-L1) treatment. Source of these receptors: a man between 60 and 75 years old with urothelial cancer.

CDR3 sequence: CASSEAGTDTQYF. As DNA, the CDR3 is TGCGCCAGCAGTGAGGCAGGCACAGATACGCAGTATTTT. The chain combines TRBV10-1 with TRBJ2-3; no clear D. The CDR3 is 13 residues long. Germline CDR1 reads WNHNN; CDR2 reads SYGVQD (reference sequence). Trimming left V 2 bases short and J 1 base short, with 4 bases between.

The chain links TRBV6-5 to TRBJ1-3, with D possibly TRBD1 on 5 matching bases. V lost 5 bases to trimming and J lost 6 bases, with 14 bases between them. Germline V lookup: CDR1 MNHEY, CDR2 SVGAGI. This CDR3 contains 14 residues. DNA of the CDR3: TGTGCCAGCAGTCAGGGTTTCAAGGAAAACACCATATATTTT. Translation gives CASSQGFKENTIYF.

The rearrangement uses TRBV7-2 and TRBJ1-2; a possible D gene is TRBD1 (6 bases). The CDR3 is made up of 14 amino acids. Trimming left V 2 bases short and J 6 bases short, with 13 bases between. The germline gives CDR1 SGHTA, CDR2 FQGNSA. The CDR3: CASSLRPQGDGYTF. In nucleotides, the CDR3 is TGTGCCAGCAGCTTAAGGCCACAGGGAGATGGCTACACCTTC. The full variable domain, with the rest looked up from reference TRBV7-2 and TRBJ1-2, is GAGVSQSPSNKVTEKGKDVELRCDPISGHTALYWYRQSLGQGLEFLIYFQGNSAPDKSGLPSDRFSAERTGGSVSTLTIQRTQQEDSAVYLCASSLRPQGDGYTFGSGTRLTVV.

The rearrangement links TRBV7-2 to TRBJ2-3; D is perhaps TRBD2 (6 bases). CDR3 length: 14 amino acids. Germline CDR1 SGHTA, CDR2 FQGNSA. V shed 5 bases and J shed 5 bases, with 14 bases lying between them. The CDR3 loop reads CASSPSAGRDTQYF. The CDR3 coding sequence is TGTGCCAGCAGCCCCTCGGCGGGGAGAGATACGCAGTATTTT.

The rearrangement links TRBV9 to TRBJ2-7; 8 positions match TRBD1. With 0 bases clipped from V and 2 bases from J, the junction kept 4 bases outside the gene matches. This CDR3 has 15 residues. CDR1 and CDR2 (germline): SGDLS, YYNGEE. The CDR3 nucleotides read TGTGCCAGCAGCGTAGAAAGGACAGGGCCCTACGAGCAGTACTTC. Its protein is CASSVERTGPYEQYF.

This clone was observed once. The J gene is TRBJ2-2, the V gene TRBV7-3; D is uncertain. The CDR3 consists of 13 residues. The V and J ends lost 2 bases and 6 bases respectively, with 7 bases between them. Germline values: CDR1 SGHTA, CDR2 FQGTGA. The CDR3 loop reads CASSLGNPGELFF. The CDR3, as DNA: TGTGCCAGCAGCTTAGGCAACCCCGGGGAGCTGTTTTTT.